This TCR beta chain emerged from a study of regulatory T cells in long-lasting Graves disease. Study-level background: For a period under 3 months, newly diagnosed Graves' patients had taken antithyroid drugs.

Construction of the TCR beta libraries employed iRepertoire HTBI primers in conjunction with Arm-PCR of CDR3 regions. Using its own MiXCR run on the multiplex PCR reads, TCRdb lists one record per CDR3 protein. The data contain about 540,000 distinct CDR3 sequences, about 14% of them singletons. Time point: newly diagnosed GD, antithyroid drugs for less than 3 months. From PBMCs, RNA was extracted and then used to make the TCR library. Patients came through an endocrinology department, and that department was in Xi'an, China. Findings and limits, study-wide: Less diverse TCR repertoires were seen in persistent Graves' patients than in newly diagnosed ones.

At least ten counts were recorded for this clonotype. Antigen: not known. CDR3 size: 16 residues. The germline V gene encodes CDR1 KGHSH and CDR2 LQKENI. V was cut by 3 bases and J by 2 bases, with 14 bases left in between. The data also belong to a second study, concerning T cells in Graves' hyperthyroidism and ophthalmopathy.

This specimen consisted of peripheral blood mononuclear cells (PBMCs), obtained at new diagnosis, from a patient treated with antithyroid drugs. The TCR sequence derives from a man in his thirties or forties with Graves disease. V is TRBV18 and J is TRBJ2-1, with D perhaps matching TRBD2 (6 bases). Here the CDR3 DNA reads TGTGCCAGCTCACCCCGGGGTAGCGGAGCCTACAATGAGCAGTTCTTC. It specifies CASSPRGSGAYNEQFF.